The 19 T cell receptor beta chains listed next were all sequenced from one sample in a study of T cell responses to AZD1222 COVID-19 vaccine. The data were produced by immunoSEQ multiplex PCR, yet TCRdb's version contains in-frame clones alone and is incomplete. The table has about 140,000 clones, roughly 90% seen once. Sequenced here: peripheral blood, sampled on day 0 of AZD1222 vaccination. These receptors all stem from an adult in good health.

The chain combines TRBV18 with TRBJ1-3; 7 positions agree with TRBD1. V was pared by 3 bases and J by 1 base, with 3 bases of the junction left unmatched. Germline CDR1 reads KGHSH; CDR2 reads LQKENI. The CDR3 spans 15 residues. The CDR3 DNA follows: TGTGCCAGCTCACCGACAGGGAAGTCTGGAAACACCATATATTTT. Protein sequence: CASSPTGKSGNTIYF.

V is TRBV3-1 (or the pseudogene TRBV3-2) and J is TRBJ1-6; D is unresolved. CDR1 is LGHDT, CDR2 YNNKEL, per germline (reference sequence). This CDR3 contains 15 residues. Trimming took off 5 bases at V and 5 bases at J, with 13 bases between the two ends. This chain's CDR3 is CASSIDPVNNSPLHF. As DNA, the CDR3 is TGTGCCAGCAGCATCGATCCAGTTAATAATTCACCCCTCCACTTT.

The chain couples TRBV18 to TRBJ2-1; D call uncertain. CDR1 is KGHSH and CDR2 is LQKENI in the germline V gene. The CDR3 spans 13 residues. V lost 0 bases and J lost 6, with 6 bases in between. CDR3 residues: CASSPPSSNEQFF. The CDR3 DNA follows: TGTGCCAGCTCACCACCTTCTTCCAATGAGCAGTTCTTC.

The chain uses TRBV29-1 and TRBJ1-2; possible D gene TRBD1, 5 bases. The CDR3 length is 14 residues. Germline V CDR1 and CDR2: SQVTM, ANQGSEA. The V gene lost 7 bases and the J gene lost 4 bases, with 19 bases spanning the gap. The DNA of the CDR3 is TGCAGCGCCGCCCTCCCAGGGTCCCCCTATGGCTACACCTTC. This codes for CSAALPGSPYGYTF.

V usage is TRBV6-1 and J usage is TRBJ1-6; a weak D match, TRBD1 (5 bases). Trimming left V 2 bases short and J 7 bases short, with 12 bases between. From germline, CDR1 is MNHNS and CDR2 SASEGT. CDR3 length: 15 amino acids. CDR3 DNA sequence: TGTGCCAGCAGTGAAATGGGGGAGTTGAATTCACCCCTCCACTTT. This codes for CASSEMGELNSPLHF.

The V and J genes are TRBV29-1 and TRBJ2-7, with D uncertain. This CDR3 has 12 amino acids. Trimming pared 6 bases from V and 0 bases from J, leaving 9 bases between. Germline CDR1 reads SQVTM; CDR2 reads ANQGSEA. The CDR3 here is CSVQTSSYEQYF. CDR3 DNA: TGCAGCGTCCAGACTTCCTCCTACGAGCAGTACTTC.

The V and J genes are TRBV9 and TRBJ1-6, with D hard to call. With 7 bases removed from V and 7 bases from J, the gap between germline ends came to 12 bases. Per germline, CDR1 SGDLS and CDR2 YYNGEE. This CDR3 has 13 amino acids. CDR3 residues: CASSRTSNSPLHF. CDR3 coding DNA: TGTGCCAGCTCGAGGACCAGCAATTCACCCCTCCACTTT.

The CDR3 nucleotides read TGTGCCAGTGGCAGGGACTACTATGGCTACACCTTC. Protein sequence: CASGRDYYGYTF. The chain has TRBV27 and TRBJ1-2; D perhaps matches TRBD1 (5 bases). The germline V gene has CDR1 MNHEY and CDR2 SMNVEV (reference sequence). The CDR3 is 12 residues long. V lost 9 bases to trimming and J lost 3 bases, with 11 bases between them.

The CDR3 nucleotides read TGCGCCAGCAGCCAAGTTAGCGGGGGGCTCCCGTTCTTC. The encoded protein is CASSQVSGGLPFF. The rearrangement links TRBV4-1 to TRBJ2-1, with TRBD2 matching 10 bases. V trimming: 1 base; J trimming: 15 bases; junction bases outside the gene matches: 6. Germline V gene lookup returns CDR1 MGHRA and CDR2 YSYEKL. The CDR3 loop spans 13 amino acids.

The chain recombines TRBV28 with TRBJ2-7; 11 bases line up with TRBD2. This CDR3 region has 15 residues. The J segment lost 5 bases and the V segment lost 3 bases, leaving 6 bases of the junction unmatched. Looked up from germline, CDR1 is MDHEN and CDR2 is SYDVKM. The CDR3, as DNA: TGTGCCAGCAGTTTTATCGCTAGCGGGAGGAACGAGCAGTACTTC. Protein product: CASSFIASGRNEQYF.

The chain joins TRBV11-2 to TRBJ2-3, with no clear D. V gave up 0 bases and J gave up 2 bases, with 9 bases separating them. This CDR3 has 15 residues. The germline V gene encodes CDR1 SGHAT and CDR2 FQNNGV. The chain's CDR3 is CASSLETLVTDTQYF. CDR3 in DNA: TGTGCCAGCAGCTTAGAAACTCTAGTCACAGATACGCAGTATTTT.

The chain links TRBV5-1 to TRBJ2-7; 7 bases fit TRBD1. This CDR3 contains 14 residues. Trimming took 4 bases from V and 2 from J; bases not matched to a gene: 6. Per germline, CDR1 SGHRS and CDR2 YFSETQ. CDR3 DNA: TGCGCCAGCAGCCCGGACAGGCTAACCTACGAGCAGTACTTC. Translating gives CASSPDRLTYEQYF. Based on the CDR3 plus reference TRBV5-1 and TRBJ2-7, the full variable domain is KAGVTQTPRYLIKTRGQQVTLSCSPISGHRSVSWYQQTPGQGLQFLFEYFSETQRNKGNFPGRFSGRQFSNSRSEMNVSTLELGDSALYLCASSPDRLTYEQYFGPGTRLTVT.

This clone was picked up one time. The chain carries TRBV19 and TRBJ2-5, with no clear D. V lost 2 bases and J 1 base, leaving 14 bases between the germline ends. The germline CDR1 and CDR2 sequences are LNHDA and SQIVND (reference sequence). The length of the CDR3 is 16 residues. The CDR3: CASSIQAGRVQETQYF. CDR3 bases: TGTGCCAGTAGTATACAGGCAGGACGGGTCCAAGAGACCCAGTACTTC.

This chain uses TRBV28 with TRBJ2-7, with 7 bases aligning to TRBD2. This CDR3 is 16 amino acids long. Germline V gives CDR1 MDHEN, CDR2 SYDVKM. Trimming took 3 bases from V and 4 from J; bases not matched to a gene: 12. This CDR3 reads CASSFIGAGVSYEQYF. DNA of the CDR3: TGTGCCAGCAGTTTCATCGGGGCGGGAGTTTCATACGAGCAGTACTTC.

The chain links TRBV6-5 to TRBJ2-2, with D possibly TRBD1 on 6 matching bases. This CDR3 region has 16 residues. Germline V CDR1 and CDR2: MNHEY, SVGAGI. Trimming left V 2 bases short and J 7 bases short, with 17 bases between. Here the CDR3 reads CASSYGGWPRSGELFF. The DNA for the CDR3 is TGTGCCAGCAGTTACGGGGGCTGGCCGAGGAGCGGGGAGCTGTTTTTT.

The chain is built from TRBV12-3 or TRBV12-4 and TRBJ2-7; possible D gene TRBD2, 5 bases. V dropped 5 bases and J dropped 9 bases, with 17 bases sitting between them. The CDR3 covers 13 residues. The CDR3 loop is CASSLTPPRGQYF. The CDR3 nucleotides are TGTGCCAGCAGTCTTACACCACCCCGGGGGCAGTACTTC.

The rearrangement links TRBV5-6 to TRBJ2-7; TRBD1 aligns across 7 bases. The CDR3 is 14 residues long. Germline V lookup: CDR1 SGHDT, CDR2 YYEEEE. J lost 6 bases, V lost 2 bases, and 8 bases had no gene match. In nucleotides, the CDR3 is TGTGCCAGCAGCTTTAGGGGACAGAGGGGCGAGCAGTACTTC. Translated: CASSFRGQRGEQYF.

The chain employs TRBV3-1 (or the pseudogene TRBV3-2) and TRBJ1-1, with 10 positions matching TRBD1. CDR3 length equals 15 residues. The ends lost 0 bases at V and 4 bases at J; junction bases unmatched: 2. Germline CDR1 reads LGHDT; CDR2 reads YNNKEL (reference sequence). The CDR3 loop is CASSQDWTGGTEAFF. CDR3 in DNA: TGTGCCAGCAGCCAAGACTGGACAGGGGGCACTGAAGCTTTCTTT.

V is TRBV6-1 and J is TRBJ2-3; TRBD1 aligns across 10 bases. The junction had 6 bases not matched to a gene; V was cut back by 3 bases and J by 0 bases. Germline V CDR1 and CDR2: MNHNS, SASEGT. The CDR3 spans 17 residues. The CDR3 loop is CASSDIDRGLSTDTQYF. In nucleotides, the CDR3 is TGTGCCAGCAGTGATATCGACAGGGGGCTGAGCACAGATACGCAGTATTTT.